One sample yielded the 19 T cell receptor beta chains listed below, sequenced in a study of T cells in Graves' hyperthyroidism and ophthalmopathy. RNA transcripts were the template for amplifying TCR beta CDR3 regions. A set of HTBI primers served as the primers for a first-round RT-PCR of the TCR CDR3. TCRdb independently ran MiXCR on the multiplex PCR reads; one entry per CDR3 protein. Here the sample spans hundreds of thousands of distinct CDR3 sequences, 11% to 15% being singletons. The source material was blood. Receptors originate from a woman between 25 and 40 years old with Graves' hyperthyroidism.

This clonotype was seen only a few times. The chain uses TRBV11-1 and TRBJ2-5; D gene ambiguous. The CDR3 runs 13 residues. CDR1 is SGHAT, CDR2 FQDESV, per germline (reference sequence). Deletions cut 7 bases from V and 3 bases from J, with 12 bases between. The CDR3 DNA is TGTGCCAGCACGCGGTCGGCAGAAGAGACCCAGTACTTC. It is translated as CASTRSAEETQYF.

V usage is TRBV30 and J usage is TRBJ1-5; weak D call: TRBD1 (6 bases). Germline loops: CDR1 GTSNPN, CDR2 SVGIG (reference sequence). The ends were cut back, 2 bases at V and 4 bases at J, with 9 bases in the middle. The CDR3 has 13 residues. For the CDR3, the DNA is TGTGCCTGGAGTTACGACAGGAATCAGCCCCAGCATTTT. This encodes CAWSYDRNQPQHF.

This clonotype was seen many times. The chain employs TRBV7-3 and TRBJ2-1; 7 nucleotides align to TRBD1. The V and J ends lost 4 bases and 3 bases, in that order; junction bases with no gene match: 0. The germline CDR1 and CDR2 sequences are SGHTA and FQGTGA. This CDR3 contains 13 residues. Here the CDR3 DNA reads TGTGCCAGCAGCTGGACAGGCTACAATGAGCAGTTCTTC. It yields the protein CASSWTGYNEQFF.

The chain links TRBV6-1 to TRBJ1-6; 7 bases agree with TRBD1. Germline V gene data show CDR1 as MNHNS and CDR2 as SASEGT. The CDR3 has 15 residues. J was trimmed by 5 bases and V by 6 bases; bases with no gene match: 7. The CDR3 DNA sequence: TGTGCCAGCAGCCAGACTACAGGGGATAATTCACCCCTCCACTTT. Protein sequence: CASSQTTGDNSPLHF.

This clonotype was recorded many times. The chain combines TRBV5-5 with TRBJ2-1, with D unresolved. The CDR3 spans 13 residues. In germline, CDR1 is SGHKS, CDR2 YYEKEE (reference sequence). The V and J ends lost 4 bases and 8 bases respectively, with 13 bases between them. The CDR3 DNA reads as TGTGCCAGCAGCGTTATCTGGTTCTATGAGCAGTTCTTC. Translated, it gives CASSVIWFYEQFF.

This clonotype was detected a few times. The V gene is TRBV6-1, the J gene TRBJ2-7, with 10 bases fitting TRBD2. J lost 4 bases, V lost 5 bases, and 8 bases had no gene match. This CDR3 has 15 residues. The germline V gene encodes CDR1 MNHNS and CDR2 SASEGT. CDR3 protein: CASSPPLAGLYEQYF. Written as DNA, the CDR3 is TGTGCCAGCAGTCCCCCACTAGCGGGACTATACGAGCAGTACTTC.

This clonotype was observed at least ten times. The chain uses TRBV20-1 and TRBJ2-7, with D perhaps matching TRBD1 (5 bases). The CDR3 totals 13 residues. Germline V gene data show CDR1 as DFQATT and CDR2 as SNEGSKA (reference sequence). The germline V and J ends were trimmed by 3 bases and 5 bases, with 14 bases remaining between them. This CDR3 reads CSASSQGTHEQYF. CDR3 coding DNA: TGCAGTGCTAGTTCGCAGGGTACCCACGAGCAGTACTTC.

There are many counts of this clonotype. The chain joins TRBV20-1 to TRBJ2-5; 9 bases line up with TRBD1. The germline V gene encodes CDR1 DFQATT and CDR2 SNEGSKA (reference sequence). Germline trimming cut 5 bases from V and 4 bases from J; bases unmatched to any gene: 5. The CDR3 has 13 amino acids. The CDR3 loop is CSAYPGQGETQYF. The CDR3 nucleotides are TGCAGTGCTTATCCGGGACAGGGAGAGACCCAGTACTTC.

The CDR3 here is CASSLRLAGGGPTDTQYF. CDR3 coding DNA: TGCGCCAGCAGCTTGAGGCTAGCGGGAGGGGGGCCCACAGATACGCAGTATTTT. The rearrangement links TRBV5-1 to TRBJ2-3, with TRBD2 identical over 12 bases. J was trimmed by 2 bases and V by 1 base; bases with no gene match: 8. There are 18 residues in the CDR3. Per the germline V gene, CDR1 is SGHRS and CDR2 is YFSETQ.

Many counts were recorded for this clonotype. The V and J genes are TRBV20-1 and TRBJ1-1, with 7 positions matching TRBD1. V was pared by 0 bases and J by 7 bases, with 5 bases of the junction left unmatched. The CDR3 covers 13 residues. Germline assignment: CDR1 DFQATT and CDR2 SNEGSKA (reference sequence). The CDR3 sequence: CSARDSGTVEAFF. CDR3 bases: TGCAGTGCTAGAGATTCGGGGACAGTTGAAGCTTTCTTT.

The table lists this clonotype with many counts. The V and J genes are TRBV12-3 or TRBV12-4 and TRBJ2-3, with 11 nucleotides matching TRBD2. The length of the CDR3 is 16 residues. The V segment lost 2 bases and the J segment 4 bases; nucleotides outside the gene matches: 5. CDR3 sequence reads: CASSLLLAGASDTQYF. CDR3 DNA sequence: TGTGCCAGCAGTTTATTACTAGCGGGAGCGTCAGATACGCAGTATTTT.

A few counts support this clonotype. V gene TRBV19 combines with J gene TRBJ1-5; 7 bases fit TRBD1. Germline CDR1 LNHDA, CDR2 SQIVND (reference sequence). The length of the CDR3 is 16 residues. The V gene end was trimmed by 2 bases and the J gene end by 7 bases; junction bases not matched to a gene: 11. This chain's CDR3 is CASSIHRGALGQPQHF. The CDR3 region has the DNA TGTGCCAGTAGTATACACAGGGGCGCCCTCGGACAGCCCCAGCATTTT.

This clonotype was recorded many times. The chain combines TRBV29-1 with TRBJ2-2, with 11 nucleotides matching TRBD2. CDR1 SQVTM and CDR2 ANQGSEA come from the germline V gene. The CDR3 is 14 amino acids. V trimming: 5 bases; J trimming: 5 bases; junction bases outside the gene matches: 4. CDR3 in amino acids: CSVLAGGETGELFF. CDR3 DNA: TGCAGCGTTCTAGCGGGAGGTGAAACCGGGGAGCTGTTTTTT.

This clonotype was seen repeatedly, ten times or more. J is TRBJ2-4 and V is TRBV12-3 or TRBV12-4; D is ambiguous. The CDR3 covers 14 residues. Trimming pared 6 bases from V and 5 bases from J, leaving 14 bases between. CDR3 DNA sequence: TGTGCCAGCAGCCCCTACGGAGAAGAAAACATTCAGTACTTC. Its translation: CASSPYGEENIQYF.

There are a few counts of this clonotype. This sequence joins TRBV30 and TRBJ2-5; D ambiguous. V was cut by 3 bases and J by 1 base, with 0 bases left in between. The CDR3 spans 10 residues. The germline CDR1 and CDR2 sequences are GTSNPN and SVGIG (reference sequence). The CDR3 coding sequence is TGTGCCTGGAGCCAAGAGACCCAGTACTTC. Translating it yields CAWSQETQYF.

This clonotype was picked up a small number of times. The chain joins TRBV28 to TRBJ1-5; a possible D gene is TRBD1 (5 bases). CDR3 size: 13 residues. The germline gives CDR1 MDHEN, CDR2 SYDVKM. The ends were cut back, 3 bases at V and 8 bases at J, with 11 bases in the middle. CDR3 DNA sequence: TGTGCCAGCAGTTTGGCCAGAGGGGAGCCCCAGCATTTT. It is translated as CASSLARGEPQHF.

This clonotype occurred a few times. CDR3 sequence: CASAAGNTIYF. In DNA, the CDR3 is TGTGCCAGCGCGGCTGGAAACACCATATATTTT. The chain recombines TRBV19 with TRBJ1-3; D is unresolved. The V end was cut by 9 bases, the J end by 2 bases, with 5 bases between. The V gene's germline CDR1 is LNHDA and CDR2 SQIVND (reference sequence). CDR3 length: 11 residues.

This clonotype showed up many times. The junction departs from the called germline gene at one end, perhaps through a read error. CDR3 protein: CASGLAVSYNEQFF. The CDR3 DNA is TGTGCCAGCGGCTTAGCGGTCTCCTACAATGAGCAGTTCTTC. This chain connects TRBV11-2 to TRBJ2-1; possibly TRBD2 for D (6 bases). Germline assignment: CDR1 SGHAT and CDR2 FQNNGV. This CDR3 spans 14 amino acids.

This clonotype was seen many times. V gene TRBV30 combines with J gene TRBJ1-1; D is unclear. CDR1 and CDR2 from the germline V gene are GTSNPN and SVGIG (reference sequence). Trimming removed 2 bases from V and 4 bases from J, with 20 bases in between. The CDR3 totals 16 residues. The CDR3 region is CAWSKPGDRRGTEAFF. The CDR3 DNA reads TGTGCCTGGAGTAAACCGGGAGACCGGAGAGGCACTGAAGCTTTCTTT.